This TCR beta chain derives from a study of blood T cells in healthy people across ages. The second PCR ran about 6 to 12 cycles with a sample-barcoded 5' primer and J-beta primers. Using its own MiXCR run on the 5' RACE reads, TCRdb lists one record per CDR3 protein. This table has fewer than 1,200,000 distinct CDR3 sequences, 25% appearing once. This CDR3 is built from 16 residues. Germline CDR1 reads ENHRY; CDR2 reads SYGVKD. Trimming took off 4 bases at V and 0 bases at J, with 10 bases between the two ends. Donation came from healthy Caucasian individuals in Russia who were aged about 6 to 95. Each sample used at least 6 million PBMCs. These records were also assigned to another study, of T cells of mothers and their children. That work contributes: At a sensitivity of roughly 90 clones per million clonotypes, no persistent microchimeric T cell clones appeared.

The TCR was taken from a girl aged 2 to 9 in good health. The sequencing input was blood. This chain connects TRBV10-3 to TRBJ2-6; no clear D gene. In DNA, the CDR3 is TGTGCCATCAGTGGGAACCCTGACTCTGGGGCCAACGTCCTGACTTTC. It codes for CAISGNPDSGANVLTF.